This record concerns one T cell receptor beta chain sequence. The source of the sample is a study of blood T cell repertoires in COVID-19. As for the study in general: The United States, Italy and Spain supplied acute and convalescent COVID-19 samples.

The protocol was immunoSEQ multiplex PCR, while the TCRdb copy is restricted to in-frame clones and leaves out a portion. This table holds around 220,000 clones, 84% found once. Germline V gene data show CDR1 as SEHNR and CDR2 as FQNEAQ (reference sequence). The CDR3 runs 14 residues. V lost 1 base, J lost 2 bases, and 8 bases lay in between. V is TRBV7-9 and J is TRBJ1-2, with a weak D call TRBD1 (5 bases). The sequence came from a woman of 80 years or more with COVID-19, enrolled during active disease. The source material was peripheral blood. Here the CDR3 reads CASSLGQTNYGYTF. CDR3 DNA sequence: TGTGCCAGCAGCTTAGGACAGACCAACTATGGCTACACCTTC. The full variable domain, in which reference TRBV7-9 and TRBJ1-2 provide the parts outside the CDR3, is DTGVSQNPRHKITKRGQNVTFRCDPISEHNRLYWYRQTLGQGPEFLTYFQNEAQLEKSRLLSDRFSAERPKGSFSTLEIQRTEQGDSAMYLCASSLGQTNYGYTFGSGTRLTVV.